This section outlines one T cell receptor beta chain sequence together with its context. The antigen is undetermined. In TCRdb, the reads were re-called with MiXCR into one record per CDR3 protein. The sample shows just under 550,000 distinct CDR3 sequences, around a quarter of them seen only once. This sample is part of a study of T cell repertoires in cytomegalovirus infection. On the study more broadly: Public TCR beta signatures provided an indication of both CMV infection and a matching HLA type.

Findings of the study overall: CMV-specific HLA-C-restricted TCR beta clonotypes dominated the ex vivo response.

The CDR3 sequence is 15 residues long. Germline CDR1 MNHEY, CDR2 SVGEGT. The V gene end was trimmed by 6 bases and the J gene end by 7 bases; junction bases not matched to a gene: 9. Sequencing was done on a sample of PBMCs. This clonotype was obtained from a human donor in good health (CMV status not recorded). Some clones in this sample may be carry-over from other donors' samples. The chain carries TRBV6-2 or TRBV6-3 and TRBJ2-1; TRBD2 aligns across 10 bases. For the CDR3, the DNA is TGTGCCAGCAGGGAGAGCGGGAGGGCCGGAAATGAGCAGTTCTTC. Residues: CASRESGRAGNEQFF.